Listed below are T cell receptor beta chains from one sample, sequenced in a study of shared clonotypes between healthy human individuals. The method was immunoSEQ multiplex PCR; TCRdb's version includes in-frame clones alone and lacks a portion of them. The sample lists around 560,000 clones; roughly 96% were seen once. Material: naive CD8+ T cells sorted from blood. Every receptor here comes from a woman between 25 and 40 years old in good health. Each CDR3 is given with its conserved first and last residue. D genes are given only for firm matches. Some rows have no size entry. The others give once, few or many, or a class for an expanded clone.

j_call clone_size v_call d_call cdr3_aa cdr3_nt
TRBJ2-7 NA TRBV27 NA CASSSWTASYEQYF TGTGCCAGCAGTTCCTGGACAGCCTCCTACGAGCAGTACTTC
TRBJ2-7 once TRBV7-9 NA CASSWTGGGYEQYF TGTGCCAGCAGCTGGACCGGTGGGGGCTACGAGCAGTACTTC
TRBJ1-5 NA TRBV28 TRBD1 CASSPGTGVFPQPQHF TGTGCCAGCAGCCCCGGGACAGGGGTTTTTCCTCAGCCCCAGCATTTT
TRBJ1-1 NA TRBV14 TRBD1 CASSLDRGAEAFF TGTGCCAGCAGCCTAGACAGGGGTGCTGAAGCTTTCTTT
TRBJ2-5 NA TRBV27 NA CASSFGTGFSQYF TGTGCCAGCAGTTTCGGGACCGGATTTAGCCAGTACTTC
TRBJ2-7 NA TRBV28 NA CASSLTSISHEQYF TGTGCCAGCAGTTTAACTTCGATTTCTCACGAGCAGTACTTC
TRBJ2-7 NA TRBV4-1 NA CASSQLADTSYEQYF TGCGCCAGCAGCCAATTGGCAGATACCTCCTACGAGCAGTACTTC
TRBJ2-3 NA TRBV19 NA CASSIELGGTDTQYF TGTGCCAGTAGTATAGAACTAGGGGGCACAGATACGCAGTATTTT
TRBJ2-7 NA TRBV7-9 NA CASSFSAYEQYF TGTGCCAGCAGCTTCTCCGCGTACGAGCAGTACTTC
TRBJ1-1 NA TRBV27 NA CASSTRQEVKTEAFF TGTGCCAGCAGCACTCGACAGGAGGTTAAGACTGAAGCTTTCTTT
TRBJ1-1 NA TRBV14 NA CASSLYGRLNTEAFF TGTGCCAGCAGCCTATACGGACGGTTGAACACTGAAGCTTTCTTT
TRBJ2-5 NA TRBV28 TRBD2 CASSIPGTSGSWGQETQYF TGTGCCAGCAGCATCCCCGGGACTAGCGGGAGTTGGGGCCAAGAGACCCAGTACTTC
TRBJ1-3 NA TRBV6-5 NA CASRTVAGNTIYF TGTGCCAGTCGGACAGTGGCTGGAAACACCATATATTTT
TRBJ2-1 NA TRBV5-4 NA CASSQNYVEFF TGTGCCAGCAGCCAGAACTATGTTGAGTTCTTC
TRBJ2-5 NA TRBV27 NA CASSLGFAETQYF TGTGCCAGCAGTTTGGGGTTTGCGGAGACCCAGTACTTC
TRBJ1-2 NA TRBV10-3 NA CAISANNVGGDYGYTF TGTGCCATCAGTGCAAATAATGTGGGAGGGGACTATGGCTACACCTTC
TRBJ2-7 NA TRBV4-1 NA CASSQGTGDSYEQYF TGCGCCAGCAGCCAAGGTACTGGAGACTCCTACGAGCAGTACTTC
TRBJ2-7 NA TRBV29-1 NA CSVEDFDEQYF TGCAGCGTTGAGGACTTTGACGAGCAGTACTTC
TRBJ1-3 NA TRBV6-1 NA CASSVYREEGNTIYF TGTGCCAGCAGTGTCTACAGGGAGGAAGGAAACACCATATATTTT
TRBJ2-1 NA TRBV9 NA CASSVGGGTDEQFF TGTGCCAGCAGCGTAGGAGGAGGGACCGATGAGCAGTTCTTC
TRBJ2-3 NA TRBV27 NA CASSARLSTDTQYF TGTGCCAGCAGCGCTCGACTGAGCACAGATACGCAGTATTTT
TRBJ2-1 NA TRBV20-1 NA CSARDNEQFF TGCAGTGCTAGGGACAATGAGCAGTTCTTC
TRBJ2-5 NA TRBV11-2 NA CASSLVVTQYF TGTGCCAGCAGCTTAGTGGTGACCCAGTACTTC
TRBJ1-2 NA TRBV29-1 NA CSVEGSAGGYTF TGCAGCGTTGAAGGATCCGCGGGGGGCTACACCTTC
TRBJ1-1 NA TRBV13 TRBD1 CASSARGQVNTEAFF TGTGCCAGCAGCGCGCGGGGACAGGTTAACACTGAAGCTTTCTTT
TRBJ2-1 once TRBV2 TRBD1 CASSVTGGFNEQFF TGTGCCAGCAGTGTAACAGGGGGCTTCAATGAGCAGTTCTTC
TRBJ2-7 NA TRBV4-2 TRBD2 CASSQTPGGGAGPGEQYF TGTGCCAGCAGCCAAACTCCCGGGGGAGGGGCAGGGCCGGGCGAGCAGTACTTC
TRBJ2-2 NA TRBV9 NA CASSAESGELFF TGTGCCAGCAGCGCAGAGTCCGGGGAGCTGTTTTTT
TRBJ2-7 NA TRBV9 TRBD2 CASSVDVAGAYEQYF TGTGCCAGCAGCGTAGATGTAGCGGGGGCCTACGAGCAGTACTTC
TRBJ2-7 once TRBV6-5 TRBD1 CASSWDRATYEQYF TGTGCCAGCAGCTGGGACAGGGCGACCTACGAGCAGTACTTC
TRBJ1-2 once TRBV5-1 TRBD1 CASSRTGGDYGYTF TGCGCCAGCAGCCGGACAGGGGGCGACTATGGCTACACCTTC
TRBJ2-1 NA TRBV27 NA CASSFYDEQFF TGTGCCAGCAGTTTCTACGATGAGCAGTTCTTC
TRBJ1-5 few TRBV7-9 TRBD1 CASSRTGSGPQHF TGTGCCAGCAGCCGGACAGGTAGCGGGCCCCAGCATTTT
TRBJ2-1 NA TRBV25-1 NA CASSDPIYNEQFF TGTGCCAGCAGTGATCCCATATACAATGAGCAGTTCTTC
TRBJ2-5 once TRBV7-9 TRBD2 CASSLVLAGGETQYF TGTGCCAGCAGCTTAGTTCTAGCGGGAGGAGAGACCCAGTACTTC
TRBJ2-7 NA TRBV29-1 NA CSVGPAGSYEQYF TGCAGCGTTGGTCCGGCGGGCTCCTACGAGCAGTACTTC
TRBJ2-1 NA TRBV6-5 TRBD2 CASSYFLAGSYNEQFF TGTGCCAGCAGTTACTTCCTAGCGGGTTCCTACAATGAGCAGTTCTTC
TRBJ2-7 NA TRBV4-1 NA CASSQVPHRASDEQYF TGCGCCAGCAGCCAAGTCCCCCACAGGGCCTCGGACGAGCAGTACTTC
TRBJ2-7 NA TRBV7-8 NA CASSLEWGEQYF TGTGCCAGCAGCTTAGAGTGGGGCGAGCAGTACTTC
TRBJ2-7 NA TRBV29-1 TRBD2 CSVGLAGSKGDEQYF TGCAGCGTTGGATTAGCGGGCTCTAAAGGTGACGAGCAGTACTTC
TRBJ2-5 NA TRBV27 NA CASSLGGGYQETQYF TGTGCCAGCAGTTTAGGGGGCGGTTACCAAGAGACCCAGTACTTC
TRBJ2-1 once TRBV27 NA CASSGELGLHNEQFF TGTGCCAGCAGTGGAGAGTTGGGCCTACACAATGAGCAGTTCTTC
TRBJ1-2 NA TRBV4-1 NA CASSQDLGGAYGYTF TGCGCCAGCAGCCAAGATTTGGGCGGAGCCTATGGCTACACCTTC
TRBJ1-2 NA TRBV27 TRBD1 CASSPGTGYGGYTF TGTGCCAGCAGTCCCGGGACAGGGTACGGTGGCTACACCTTC
TRBJ2-2 NA TRBV13 NA CASTAGTDYTGELFF TGTGCCAGCACTGCGGGGACTGATTACACCGGGGAGCTGTTTTTT
TRBJ1-5 once TRBV27 NA CASSITSGLGNQPQHF TGTGCCAGCAGTATAACCTCAGGGTTAGGCAATCAGCCCCAGCATTTT
TRBJ2-3 NA TRBV19 NA CASSWLLGENPDTQYF TGTGCCAGTAGTTGGCTTTTGGGGGAAAATCCAGATACGCAGTATTTT